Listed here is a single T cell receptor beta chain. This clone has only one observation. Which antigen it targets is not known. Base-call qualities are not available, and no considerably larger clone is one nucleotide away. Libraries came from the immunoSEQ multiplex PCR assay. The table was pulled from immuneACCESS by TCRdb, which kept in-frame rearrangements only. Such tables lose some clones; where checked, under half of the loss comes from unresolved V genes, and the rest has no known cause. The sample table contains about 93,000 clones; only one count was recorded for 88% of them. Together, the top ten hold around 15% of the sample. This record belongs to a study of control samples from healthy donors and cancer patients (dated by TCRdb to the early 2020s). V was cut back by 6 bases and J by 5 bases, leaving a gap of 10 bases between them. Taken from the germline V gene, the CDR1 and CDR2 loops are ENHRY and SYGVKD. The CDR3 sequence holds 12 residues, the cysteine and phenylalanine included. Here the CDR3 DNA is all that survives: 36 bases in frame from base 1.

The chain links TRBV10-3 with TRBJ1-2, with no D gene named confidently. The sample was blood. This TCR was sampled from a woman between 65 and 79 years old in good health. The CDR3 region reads CAISRDSYGYTF. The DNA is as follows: TGTGCCATCAGCCGGGATTCTTATGGCTACACCTTC.